This TCR beta chain was identified in a study of long-term antiretroviral therapy in people with HIV. Study results and limitations: Controls exceeded HIV repertoires in CDR3 length range. Diversity increased after ART yet remained lower than in transplant donor controls. Clones expanded before ART dominated the repertoire at all time points.

About this clone: Its antigen is as yet unknown.

Run at survey level, the immunoSEQ assay was version v3.0. TCRdb's table, derived via immunoSEQ multiplex PCR, lists solely in-frame clones and lacks some. The repertoire includes 25,000 to 30,000 clones, 65% to 85% of them detected once, and around a tenth sits in the top ten. Before DNA extraction, roughly 0.85-10 million cryopreserved PBMC were held in the samples. Germline lookup yields CDR1 SGHRS and CDR2 YFSETQ. The CDR3 extends over 14 amino acids. With 2 bases removed from V and 2 bases from J, the gap between germline ends came to 11 bases. This receptor was obtained from a man aged 18 to 35 with HIV. The specimen comprised unsorted PBMCs, sampled 0.8 years before starting antiretroviral therapy. This chain uses TRBV5-1 with TRBJ2-7; D uncertain. CDR3 amino acids: CASSFFDPTYEQYF. DNA for the CDR3: TGCGCCAGCAGCTTCTTTGACCCTACCTACGAGCAGTACTTC.